This entry lists 24 T cell receptor beta chains sequenced from one sample in a study of T cell repertoires in cytomegalovirus infection. MiXCR was run by TCRdb on the reads, yielding one entry per CDR3 protein. The sample has 250,000 to 350,000 distinct CDR3 sequences; about 23% are singletons. Sequenced sample: PBMCs. These receptors came from a human donor in good health (CMV status not recorded). Some clones in this sample may be carry-over from other donors' samples.

The chain combines TRBV2 with TRBJ2-7; the match to TRBD2 covers 8 bases. CDR1 and CDR2 (germline): SNHLY, FYNNEI. The CDR3 runs 15 residues. The V gene end was trimmed by 6 bases and the J gene end by 6 bases; junction bases not matched to a gene: 13. The CDR3 region has the DNA TGTGCCAGCAGACCACCAGCGGGAGAATATAGCGAGCAGTACTTC. This gives the protein CASRPPAGEYSEQYF.

Only a few counts were recorded for this clonotype. This chain's CDR3 is CASSQWTGRTEAFF. In DNA form, the CDR3 reads TGCGCCAGCAGCCAGTGGACAGGGAGGACTGAAGCTTTCTTT. The chain has TRBV4-1 and TRBJ1-1, with 8 positions matching TRBD1. Germline CDR1 and CDR2: MGHRA and YSYEKL. The J segment lost 5 bases and the V segment lost 3 bases, leaving 5 bases of the junction unmatched. The CDR3 extends over 14 amino acids.

This clonotype was seen more than once but under ten times. The chain links TRBV6-2 or TRBV6-3 to TRBJ1-1; D remains ambiguous. This CDR3 has 13 amino acids. Trimming stripped 2 bases from V and 6 bases from J, with 10 bases between. CDR1 and CDR2 (germline): MNHEY, SVGEGT. The CDR3 here is CASSYPPPSEAFF. CDR3 in DNA: TGTGCCAGCAGTTACCCCCCCCCATCTGAAGCTTTCTTT.

The chain employs TRBV6-1 and TRBJ2-6, with D hard to call. V lost 5 bases and J 0 bases, leaving 11 bases between the germline ends. The CDR3 is made up of 16 amino acids. Germline CDR1 MNHNS, CDR2 SASEGT. CDR3 nucleotides: TGTGCCAGCAGTCTCTTGACACCCTCTGGGGCCAACGTCCTGACTTTC. Its translation is CASSLLTPSGANVLTF.

In DNA form, the CDR3 reads TGCAGTGCTAGAGATAGGATGGGCAATGAGCAGTTCTTC. Translating it yields CSARDRMGNEQFF. The chain is built from TRBV20-1 and TRBJ2-1; no clear D. The CDR3 sequence is 13 residues long. V was shortened by 0 bases and J by 6 bases, with 9 bases between the two germline ends. The germline V gene has CDR1 DFQATT and CDR2 SNEGSKA (reference sequence).

The V gene is TRBV28, the J gene TRBJ2-7, with 9 bases identical to TRBD2. Germline assignment: CDR1 MDHEN and CDR2 SYDVKM. This CDR3 spans 10 amino acids. In nucleotides, the CDR3 is TGTGCTAGCGGGGGTTACGAGCAGTACTTC. Translating it yields CASGGYEQYF. Complete variable domain (other parts from reference TRBV28 and TRBJ2-7): DVKVTQSSRYLVKRTGEKVFLECVQDMDHENMFWYRQDPGLGLRLIYFSYDVKMKEKGDIPEGYSVSREKKERFSLILESASTNQTSMYLCASGGYEQYFGPGTRLTVT.

This chain connects TRBV30 to TRBJ1-5; tentative D call: TRBD1 (5 bases). Germline V lookup: CDR1 GTSNPN, CDR2 SVGIG (reference sequence). Trimming pared 1 base from V and 4 bases from J, leaving 8 bases between. CDR3 length: 13 residues. The CDR3 sequence is CAWSGDPNQPQHF. In nucleotides, the CDR3 is TGTGCCTGGAGTGGGGACCCTAATCAGCCCCAGCATTTT.

The sample holds one count of this clonotype. The chain has TRBV7-2 and TRBJ1-1; D unresolved. The germline CDR1 and CDR2 sequences are SGHTA and FQGNSA. The CDR3 has 12 residues. Trimming removed 5 bases from V and 11 bases from J, with 15 bases in between. The CDR3 nucleotides are TGTGCCAGCAGCCAAACCGGGAGTATGGCTTTCTTT. Translated: CASSQTGSMAFF.

This chain connects TRBV4-3 to TRBJ2-3, with a weak D call TRBD2 (6 bases). Germline V CDR1 and CDR2: LGHNA, YSLEER. V gave up 0 bases and J gave up 0 bases, with 16 bases separating them. The CDR3 is 18 residues long. The CDR3 is CASSQDHTGGYSTDTQYF. The CDR3, as DNA: TGCGCCAGCAGCCAAGATCACACTGGGGGGTACAGCACAGATACGCAGTATTTT.

Only one count was recorded for this clonotype. The chain has TRBV19 and TRBJ1-5; a possible D gene is TRBD1 (5 bases). The germline gives CDR1 LNHDA, CDR2 SQIVND (reference sequence). The V and J ends lost 4 bases and 2 bases respectively, with 6 bases between them. The CDR3 contains 13 residues. CDR3 nucleotide sequence: TGTGCCAGTAGTACACAGGGCAATCAGCCCCAGCATTTT. Translating it yields CASSTQGNQPQHF. Full variable domain (missing parts from reference TRBV19 and TRBJ1-5): DGGITQSPKYLFRKEGQNVTLSCEQNLNHDAMYWYRQDPGQGLRLIYYSQIVNDFQKGDIAEGYSVSREKKESFPLTVTSAQKNPTAFYLCASSTQGNQPQHFGDGTRLSIL.

Concerning this clonotype: A read error may be the cause here, since a much bigger clone is one base away. This chain joins TRBV4-1 and TRBJ2-3; D is possibly TRBD2 (6 bases). Germline CDR1 is MGHRA and CDR2 is YSYEKL. Trimming removed 2 bases at V and 3 bases at J, with 15 bases between. This CDR3 has 16 residues. This chain's CDR3 is CASSQTGGVETDTQYF. The CDR3 nucleotides read TGCGCCAGCAGCCAAACCGGGGGAGTAGAGACAGATACGCAGTATTTT.

This clonotype turned up a few times. The gene calls are TRBV20-1 and TRBJ2-7, with D possibly being TRBD2 (6 bases). V shed 3 bases and J shed 12 bases, with 39 bases lying between them. Germline V lookup: CDR1 DFQATT, CDR2 SNEGSKA (reference sequence). This CDR3 has 19 residues. The CDR3 reads CSASPSSTLGNIVGTSGYF. The DNA for the CDR3 is TGCAGTGCTAGTCCCAGCAGTACTTTGGGTAACATTGTGGGGACTTCCGGGTACTTC.

This clonotype was detected ten times or more. The chain recombines TRBV7-2 with TRBJ2-1; D ambiguous. The V and J ends lost 6 bases and 10 bases respectively, with 10 bases between them. Germline CDR1 reads SGHTA; CDR2 reads FQGNSA. CDR3 length equals 11 residues. The CDR3 reads CASRLVGEQFF. The CDR3 coding sequence is TGTGCCAGCAGGCTAGTTGGGGAGCAGTTCTTC.

The CDR3 here is CASSLLLADEETQYF. The CDR3 DNA sequence: TGCGCCAGCAGCTTGCTACTAGCGGACGAAGAGACCCAGTACTTC. The chain uses TRBV5-1 and TRBJ2-5; 8 bases are shared with TRBD2. The CDR3 covers 15 residues. J lost 3 bases, V lost 1 base, and 5 bases had no gene match. The germline V gene encodes CDR1 SGHRS and CDR2 YFSETQ.

This chain connects TRBV11-3 to TRBJ2-5, with 14 nucleotides matching TRBD2. The V gene end was trimmed by 5 bases and the J gene end by 2 bases; junction bases not matched to a gene: 4. This CDR3 has 16 amino acids. The germline V gene has CDR1 SGHNT and CDR2 YENEEA. CDR3: CASSPGTSGSQETQYF. CDR3 nucleotides: TGTGCCAGCAGCCCCGGGACTAGCGGGAGTCAAGAGACCCAGTACTTC. The variable domain in full, with the rest retrieved from reference TRBV11-3 and TRBJ2-5, is EAGVVQSPRYKIIEKKQPVAFWCNPISGHNTLYWYLQNLGQGPELLIRYENEEAVDDSQLPKDRFSAERLKGVDSTLKIQPAELGDSAVYLCASSPGTSGSQETQYFGPGTRLLVL.

This clonotype has ten or more counts. This CDR3 fails to terminate in the conserved phenylalanine or tryptophan, so it likely reflects a read error. No DNA is shown, since the ends of the CDR3 on it are uncertain; the CDR3 is the one TCRdb lists. The chain couples TRBV7-2 to TRBJ2-5; the table's TRBD1 call for D was not verified on the DNA. Ends included, the CDR3 has 8 residues. CDR1 is SGHTA and CDR2 is FQGNSA in the germline V gene. CDR3 loop: CASSLGHL.

This clonotype was counted ten times or more. The V call is TRBV12-3 or TRBV12-4, the J call TRBJ2-2; D uncertain. Trimming took 8 bases from V and 2 from J, leaving 12 bases between them. This CDR3 spans 14 amino acids. CDR3 sequence reads: CASPPGGNTGELFF. The CDR3 coding sequence is TGTGCCAGCCCCCCTGGCGGTAACACCGGGGAGCTGTTTTTT.

This clonotype occurred a few times. The chain combines TRBV11-3 with TRBJ2-5; 8 bases align to TRBD2. This CDR3 comprises 18 residues. Germline CDR1 is SGHNT and CDR2 is YENEEA. V dropped 8 bases and J dropped 2; count of bases not matched to a gene: 19. This chain's CDR3 is CASRGGRGTRDLQETQYF. In nucleotides, the CDR3 is TGTGCCAGCCGAGGAGGGCGGGGGACTAGGGACCTACAAGAGACCCAGTACTTC.

The chain employs TRBV28 and TRBJ2-3; weak D call: TRBD1 (5 bases). V shed 4 bases and J shed 5 bases, with 7 bases lying between them. The CDR3 runs 12 residues. Germline V gives CDR1 MDHEN, CDR2 SYDVKM. CDR3 protein: CASSWGRDTQYF. Here the CDR3 DNA reads TGTGCCAGCAGTTGGGGCCGAGATACGCAGTATTTT. Full variable domain (missing parts from reference TRBV28 and TRBJ2-3): DVKVTQSSRYLVKRTGEKVFLECVQDMDHENMFWYRQDPGLGLRLIYFSYDVKMKEKGDIPEGYSVSREKKERFSLILESASTNQTSMYLCASSWGRDTQYFGPGTRLTVL.

The CDR3 region has the DNA TGTGCCAGCAGCTTAAGGTCTGGGACTAGCGGGGGGTGCTCCTACAATGAGCAGTTCTTC. Its translation is CASSLRSGTSGGCSYNEQFF. The rearrangement links TRBV5-4 to TRBJ2-1; 15 nucleotides agree with TRBD2. The CDR3 extends over 20 amino acids. Looked up from germline, CDR1 is SGHNT and CDR2 is YYREEE (reference sequence). With V trimmed by 2 bases and J by 0 bases, 9 bases remained unmatched.

At least ten counts were recorded for this clonotype. This chain links TRBV7-2 with TRBJ2-5, with 11 bases identical to TRBD2. The CDR3 runs to 14 residues. Germline CDR1 and CDR2: SGHTA and FQGNSA. The junction had 4 bases not matched to a gene; V was cut back by 5 bases and J by 5 bases. CDR3 loop: CASSNLAGGETQYF. In DNA form, the CDR3 reads TGTGCCAGCAGCAACTTAGCGGGAGGGGAGACCCAGTACTTC. Full variable domain (outside the CDR3, taken from reference TRBV7-2 and TRBJ2-5): GAGVSQSPSNKVTEKGKDVELRCDPISGHTALYWYRQSLGQGLEFLIYFQGNSAPDKSGLPSDRFSAERTGGSVSTLTIQRTQQEDSAVYLCASSNLAGGETQYFGPGTRLLVL.

This clonotype was seen more than once but under ten times. V gene TRBV7-2 combines with J gene TRBJ2-1; TRBD2 agrees at 9 bases. Germline CDR1 and CDR2: SGHTA and FQGNSA. J lost 4 bases, V lost 2 bases, and 12 bases had no gene match. The CDR3 sequence is 18 residues long. The CDR3 DNA is TGTGCCAGCAGCTTACTAGCGGGATGGAACCCACGGTACAATGAGCAGTTCTTC. Protein product: CASSLLAGWNPRYNEQFF.

The chain recombines TRBV7-3 with TRBJ2-1; 9 bases line up with TRBD1. V trimming: 5 bases; J trimming: 7 bases; junction bases outside the gene matches: 9. Looked up from germline, CDR1 is SGHTA and CDR2 is FQGTGA. The CDR3 covers 15 residues. CDR3 bases: TGTGCCAGCAGCCCGTCACAGGGGGCTAGAAATGAGCAGTTCTTC. Protein sequence: CASSPSQGARNEQFF.

The chain couples TRBV6-1 to TRBJ2-1, with 8 bases matching TRBD1. With V trimmed by 2 bases and J by 7 bases, 4 bases remained unmatched. The length of the CDR3 is 14 residues. The germline gives CDR1 MNHNS, CDR2 SASEGT. CDR3 region: CASSEWTGINEQFF. CDR3 bases: TGTGCCAGCAGTGAATGGACAGGGATAAATGAGCAGTTCTTC.